Listed here is a single T cell receptor (beta chain). No antigen is known for it. The sample contains more than one DNA sequence encoding this CDR3. This entry belongs to a study of T cell responses to AZD1222 COVID-19 vaccine. Study as a whole: Second doses at about 4 or about 12 weeks were pooled.

The repertoire was sequenced with immunoSEQ multiplex PCR; TCRdb's copy has only in-frame clones and lacks some. Seen here are 140,000 to 150,000 clones, around 85% observed once, and the top ten hold roughly 7.3%. Points from the study as a whole: In a largely white British group with more females than males, clonal diversity was possibly underestimated. Receipt of two AZD1222 doses was followed by a rise in Spike-specific TCR breadth and depth. Mapped onto spike, vaccine-associated CD4 TCRs spanned it and were dominant at 160-218 and 743-854.

V lost 4 bases to trimming and J lost 4 bases, with 13 bases between them. The CDR3 length is 14 residues. Germline V gene sequence: CDR1 LGHDT, CDR2 YNNKEL (reference sequence). This clonotype originated in an adult in good health. V is TRBV3-1 (or the pseudogene TRBV3-2) and J is TRBJ2-5; D may be TRBD2 (5 bases). Source: peripheral blood, taken on day 0 of AZD1222 vaccination. The DNA for the CDR3 is TGTGCCAGCAGCCGAAGTGCGGAGGCAGAGACCCAGTACTTC. Translated: CASSRSAEAETQYF.